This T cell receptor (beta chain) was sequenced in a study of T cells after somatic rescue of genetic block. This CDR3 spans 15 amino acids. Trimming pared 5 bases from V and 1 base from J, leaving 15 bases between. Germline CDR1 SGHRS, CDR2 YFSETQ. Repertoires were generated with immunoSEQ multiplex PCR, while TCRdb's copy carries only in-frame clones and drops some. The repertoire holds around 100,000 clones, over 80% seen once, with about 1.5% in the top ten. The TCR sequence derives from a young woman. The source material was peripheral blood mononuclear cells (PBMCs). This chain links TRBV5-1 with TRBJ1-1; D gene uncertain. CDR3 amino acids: CASSHKASWNTEAFF. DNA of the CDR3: TGCGCCAGCAGTCACAAGGCTTCGTGGAACACTGAAGCTTTCTTT.